The clone carrying this T cell receptor beta chain was detected only once. Its antigen is undetermined. The naive CD8 population came from CD45RO-negative cells selected for CCR7, without terminally differentiated effector memory CD45RA+ cells. The donors were adults (healthy and HIV-negative) with no recent acute infections or vaccinations. Every donor, a Caucasian adult, lived in Nashville, Tennessee. These data come from a study of shared clonotypes between healthy human individuals. Study context: Each donor contributed plates that comprised three CD4 naive, three CD4 memory, two CD8 naive and one CD8 memory. Study-level findings and limits: On the whole, naive subsets had larger estimated richness than memory subsets had.

This table comes from immunoSEQ multiplex PCR, and its TCRdb copy is limited to in-frame clones, with some not included. The table shows roughly 550,000 clones, with around 95% occurring only once. The CDR3 length is 13 residues. V lost 3 bases, J lost 4 bases, and 10 bases lay in between. Germline V gene lookup returns CDR1 SQVTM and CDR2 ANQGSEA. The sample comprised naive CD8+ T cells sorted from blood. This rearrangement joins TRBV29-1 to TRBJ2-1; no reliable D call. The receptor's source is a young woman in good health. This chain's CDR3 is CSVEARNYNEQFF. DNA of the CDR3: TGCAGCGTTGAGGCGAGAAATTACAATGAGCAGTTCTTC.